This TCR beta chain was retrieved from a study of response to subunit inactivated influenza vaccine. TCRdb redid the calling of the RT-PCR reads with MiXCR, one entry per CDR3 protein. The sample has 450,000 to 550,000 distinct CDR3 sequences, around 25% seen once; the top ten hold less than 2.5%. This CDR3 spans 15 amino acids. The V end lost 3 bases, the J end lost 0 bases, and 10 bases lay between the germline ends. The germline CDR1 and CDR2 sequences are SGDLS and YYNGEE. Many counts were recorded for this clonotype. Antigen specificity is unknown. General study results and limits: Authors suggested each seasonal flu vaccination may recruit only limited numbers of new T cells.

The sequences come from CD4+ T cells sorted from PBMCs, collected about 5 days after vaccination. This TCR came from a man aged 50 to 60 who received an inactivated influenza vaccine. This chain joins TRBV9 and TRBJ2-1, with D perhaps TRBD1 or TRBD2 (5 bases each). The CDR3, as DNA: TGTGCCAGCAGCGCTGGGACCCTCTCCTACAATGAGCAGTTCTTC. Amino acids: CASSAGTLSYNEQFF.